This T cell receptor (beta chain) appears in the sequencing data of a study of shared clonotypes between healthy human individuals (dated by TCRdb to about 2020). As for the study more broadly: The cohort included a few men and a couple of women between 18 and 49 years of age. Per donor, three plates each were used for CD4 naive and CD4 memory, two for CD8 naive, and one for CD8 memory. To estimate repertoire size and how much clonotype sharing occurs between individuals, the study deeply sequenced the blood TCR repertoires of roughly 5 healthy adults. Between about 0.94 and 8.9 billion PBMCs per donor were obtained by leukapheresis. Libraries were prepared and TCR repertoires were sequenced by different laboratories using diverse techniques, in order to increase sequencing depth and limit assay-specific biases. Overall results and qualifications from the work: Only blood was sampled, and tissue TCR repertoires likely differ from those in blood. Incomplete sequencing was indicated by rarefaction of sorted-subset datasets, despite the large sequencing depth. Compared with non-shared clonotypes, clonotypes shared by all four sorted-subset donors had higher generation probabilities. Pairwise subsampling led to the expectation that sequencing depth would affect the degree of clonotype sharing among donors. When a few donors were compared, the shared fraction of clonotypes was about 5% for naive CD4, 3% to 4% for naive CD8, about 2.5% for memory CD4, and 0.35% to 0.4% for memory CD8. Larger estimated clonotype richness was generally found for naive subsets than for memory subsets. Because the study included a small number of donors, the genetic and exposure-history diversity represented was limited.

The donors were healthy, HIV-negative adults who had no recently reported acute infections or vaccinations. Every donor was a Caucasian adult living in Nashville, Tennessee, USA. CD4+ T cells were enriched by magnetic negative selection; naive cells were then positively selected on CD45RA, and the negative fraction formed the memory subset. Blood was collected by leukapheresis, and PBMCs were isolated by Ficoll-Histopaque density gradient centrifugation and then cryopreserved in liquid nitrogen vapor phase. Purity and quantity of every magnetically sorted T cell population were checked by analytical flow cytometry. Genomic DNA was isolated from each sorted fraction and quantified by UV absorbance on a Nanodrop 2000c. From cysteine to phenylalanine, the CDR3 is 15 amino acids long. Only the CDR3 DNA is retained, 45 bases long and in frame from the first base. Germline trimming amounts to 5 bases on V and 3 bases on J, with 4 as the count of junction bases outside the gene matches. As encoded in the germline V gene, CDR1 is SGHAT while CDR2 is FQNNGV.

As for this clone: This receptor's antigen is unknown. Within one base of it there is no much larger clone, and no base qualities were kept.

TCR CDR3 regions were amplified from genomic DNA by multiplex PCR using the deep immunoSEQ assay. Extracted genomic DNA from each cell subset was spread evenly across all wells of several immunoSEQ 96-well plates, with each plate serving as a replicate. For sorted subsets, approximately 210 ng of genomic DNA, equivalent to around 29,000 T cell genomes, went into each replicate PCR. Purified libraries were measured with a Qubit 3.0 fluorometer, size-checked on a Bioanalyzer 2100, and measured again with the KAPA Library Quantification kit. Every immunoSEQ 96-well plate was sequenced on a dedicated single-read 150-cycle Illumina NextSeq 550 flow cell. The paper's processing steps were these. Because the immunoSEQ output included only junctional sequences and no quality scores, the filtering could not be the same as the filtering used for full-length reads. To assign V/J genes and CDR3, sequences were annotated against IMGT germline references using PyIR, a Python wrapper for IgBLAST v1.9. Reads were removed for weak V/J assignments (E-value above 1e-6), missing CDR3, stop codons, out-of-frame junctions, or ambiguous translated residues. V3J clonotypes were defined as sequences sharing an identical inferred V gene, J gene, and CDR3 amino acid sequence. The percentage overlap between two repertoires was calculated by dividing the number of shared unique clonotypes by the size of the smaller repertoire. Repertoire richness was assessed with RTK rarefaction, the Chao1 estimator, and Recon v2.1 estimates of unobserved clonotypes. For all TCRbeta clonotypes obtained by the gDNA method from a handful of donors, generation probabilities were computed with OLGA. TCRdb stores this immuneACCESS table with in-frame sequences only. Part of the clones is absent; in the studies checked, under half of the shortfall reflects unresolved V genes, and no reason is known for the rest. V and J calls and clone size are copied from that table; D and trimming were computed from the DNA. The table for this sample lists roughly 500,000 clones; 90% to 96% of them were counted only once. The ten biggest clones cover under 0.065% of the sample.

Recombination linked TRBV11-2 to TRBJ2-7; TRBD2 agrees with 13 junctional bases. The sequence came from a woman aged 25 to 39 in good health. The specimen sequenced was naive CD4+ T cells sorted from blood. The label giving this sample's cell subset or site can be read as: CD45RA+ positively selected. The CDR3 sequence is CASSQGLAGIYEQYF. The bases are TGTGCCAGCAGCCAGGGACTAGCGGGAATCTACGAGCAGTACTTC.